Detailed here is one T cell receptor beta chain. CDR1 SGHNT and CDR2 YENEEA come from the germline V gene. The V gene end was trimmed by 8 bases and the J gene end by 6 bases; junction bases not matched to a gene: 5. The CDR3 runs 13 residues. This sample is drawn from a study of blood T cell repertoires in COVID-19. Some clones are missing from TCRdb's copy, which holds only in-frame ones; the method was immunoSEQ multiplex PCR. The table includes about 390,000 clones, approximately 89% detected once. The sequence came from a woman in her sixties or seventies with COVID-19, enrolled during active disease. The material sequenced was peripheral blood. The V and J genes are TRBV11-3 and TRBJ2-1, with 9 bases aligning to TRBD2. The CDR3 loop is CASGGGALNEQFF. In DNA, the CDR3 is TGTGCCAGCGGCGGGGGGGCCCTCAATGAGCAGTTCTTC.